This T cell receptor (beta chain) originates from a study of T cell repertoires in cytomegalovirus infection. The wider study: Well-studied HLA-B-restricted epitopes and recently identified HLA-C-restricted epitopes of CMV were both used in the study. Based on public TCR beta signatures, there were indications of CMV infection and of a matching HLA type.

The V and J ends lost 6 bases and 6 bases, in that order; junction bases with no gene match: 9. The CDR3 runs 15 residues. This clonotype has just one count. Its antigen is undetermined. A single record per CDR3 protein comes from TCRdb applying MiXCR to the reads. The sample contains some 500,000 distinct CDR3 sequences, almost 40% of which appear only once. The sample consisted of cultured PBMCs, taken from culture after CMV antigen stimulation. This sequence was found in a human donor in good health (CMV status not recorded). Some clones in this sample may be carry-over from other donors' samples. The V call is TRBV12-3 or TRBV12-4, the J call TRBJ2-7, with 12 bases identical to TRBD2. For the CDR3, the DNA is TGTGCCAGCAGAGCCGGGACTAGCGGGTCCCTCGAGCAGTACTTC. It specifies CASRAGTSGSLEQYF.